The 10 T cell receptor beta chains below all came from one sample that was sequenced in a study of blood T cell repertoires in COVID-19. The method was immunoSEQ multiplex PCR; TCRdb's version includes in-frame clones alone and lacks a portion of them. The sample lists around 380,000 clones, around 87% occurring once. The sequenced sample was PBMCs or T cells enriched from blood (not recorded which). The receptors derive from a young man who had recovered from COVID-19.

The V call is TRBV15, the J call TRBJ1-5; tentative D call: TRBD1 (5 bases). The length of the CDR3 is 14 residues. The germline V gene encodes CDR1 LNHNV and CDR2 YYDKDF (reference sequence). Trimming left V 5 bases short and J 1 base short, with 9 bases between. CDR3 DNA sequence: TGTGCCACCAGCGTTCAGGGAAGCAATCAGCCCCAGCATTTT. Translating it yields CATSVQGSNQPQHF.

The CDR3 DNA is TGTGCCAGCTCAACCCGGACAGGGGGAACTGAAGCTTTCTTT. This sequence encodes CASSTRTGGTEAFF. This chain joins TRBV18 and TRBJ1-1; 10 bases are a match to TRBD1. The J segment lost 5 bases and the V segment lost 5 bases, leaving 5 bases of the junction unmatched. The V gene's germline CDR1 is KGHSH and CDR2 LQKENI. The CDR3 spans 14 residues.

The gene calls are TRBV2 and TRBJ1-3; D ambiguous. Trimming left V 3 bases short and J 0 bases short, with 6 bases between. CDR1 and CDR2 from the germline V gene are SNHLY and FYNNEI. CDR3 length: 14 residues. CDR3 coding DNA: TGTGCCAGCAGTGACTCTAGCTCTGGAAACACCATATATTTT. The encoded protein is CASSDSSSGNTIYF.

The genes are TRBV9 and TRBJ2-7; maybe TRBD2 (5 bases). V shed 4 bases and J shed 3 bases, with 23 bases lying between them. From germline, CDR1 is SGDLS and CDR2 YYNGEE. The CDR3 contains 17 residues. This chain's CDR3 is CASSPVEGTVKNYEQYF. CDR3 sequence (DNA): TGTGCCAGCAGCCCAGTAGAGGGTACAGTGAAGAACTACGAGCAGTACTTC.

This sequence joins TRBV21-1 and TRBJ1-2. TRBV21-1 is a documented pseudogene. The CDR3 sequence is 14 residues long. CDR3 residues: CASSVREALYGYTF. Written as DNA, the CDR3 is TGTGCCAGCAGCGTTCGGGAGGCCCTCTATGGCTACACCTTC.

This sequence joins TRBV2 and TRBJ2-2, with 14 nucleotides matching TRBD2. Germline CDR1 and CDR2: SNHLY and FYNNEI. CDR3 size: 17 residues. J lost 7 bases, V lost 6 bases, and 10 bases had no gene match. The DNA of the CDR3 is TGTGCCAGCAGCCTCTCCGGACTAGCGGGGGGAGGCGGGGAGCTGTTTTTT. This sequence encodes CASSLSGLAGGGGELFF.

In this sample, this clone turned up a few times. The V gene is TRBV21-1, the J gene TRBJ1-2. TRBV21-1 is deemed a pseudogene. CDR3 length: 15 residues. CDR3 sequence: CASSKDREKAGGYTF. Here the CDR3 DNA reads TGTGCCAGCAGCAAAGATCGGGAAAAGGCGGGTGGCTACACCTTC.

The rearrangement uses TRBV5-1 and TRBJ1-5, with a weak D call TRBD1 (6 bases). Germline CDR1 and CDR2: SGHRS and YFSETQ. CDR3 length: 15 residues. Trimming took 2 bases from V and 7 from J, leaving 16 bases between them. CDR3: CASSFGGAERQPQHF. The CDR3 DNA reads TGCGCCAGCAGCTTCGGGGGGGCGGAAAGGCAGCCCCAGCATTTT.

This clone was detected only a few times. The CDR3 DNA is TGTGCCAGCAGCTTCACAGGGGGTCCCTACGAGCAGTACTTC. This translates into CASSFTGGPYEQYF. The rearrangement joins TRBV5-4 to TRBJ2-7; 8 bases agree with TRBD1. The CDR3 runs 14 residues. With 2 bases clipped from V and 2 bases from J, the junction kept 3 bases outside the gene matches. Germline V gene lookup returns CDR1 SGHNT and CDR2 YYREEE (reference sequence).

This chain uses TRBV11-2 with TRBJ1-1; D might be TRBD1 (5 bases). Between the trimmed V and J ends, which lost 5 bases and 3 bases, there was a span of 16 bases. The CDR3 is 15 amino acids. Germline values: CDR1 SGHAT, CDR2 FQNNGV. The CDR3, as DNA: TGTGCCAGCAGCGCAGCCCAGGGATATGACACTGAAGCTTTCTTT. This translates into CASSAAQGYDTEAFF.